This entry lists 28 T cell receptor beta chains sequenced from one sample in a study of T cell repertoires in cytomegalovirus infection. TCRdb re-analysed the reads in MiXCR, keeping a single row per CDR3 protein. Among 310,000 or so distinct CDR3 sequences listed, 15% to 20% were seen once. Sequencing input: PBMCs. The receptors were sampled from a human donor in good health (CMV status not recorded). Some clones in this sample may be carry-over from other donors' samples.

In this sample, this clonotype turned up a few times. The chain has TRBV6-5 and TRBJ1-5, with D perhaps matching TRBD1 (5 bases). Germline loops: CDR1 MNHEY, CDR2 SVGAGI. This CDR3 has 13 residues. V lost 8 bases and J lost 2, with 10 bases in between. The CDR3 protein is CASAGKGNQPQHF. For the CDR3, the DNA is TGTGCCAGCGCAGGGAAGGGCAATCAGCCCCAGCATTTT.

This clonotype occurred a few times. This sequence joins TRBV28 and TRBJ1-5; TRBD1 aligns across 8 bases. Germline V gene data show CDR1 as MDHEN and CDR2 as SYDVKM. The CDR3 is 17 residues long. After removal of 6 bases from V and 2 bases from J, the junction contained 12 bases not matched to a gene. The CDR3 coding sequence is TGTGCCAGCAGCCGTACTTTTGGACAGGGTGGCAATCAGCCCCAGCATTTT. Residues: CASSRTFGQGGNQPQHF. The full variable domain, completed using reference TRBV28 and TRBJ1-5, is DVKVTQSSRYLVKRTGEKVFLECVQDMDHENMFWYRQDPGLGLRLIYFSYDVKMKEKGDIPEGYSVSREKKERFSLILESASTNQTSMYLCASSRTFGQGGNQPQHFGDGTRLSIL.

Here the CDR3 reads CASSSAGRGGQETQYF. The CDR3 DNA reads TGCGCCAGCAGCTCAGCCGGCCGCGGGGGACAAGAGACCCAGTACTTC. The chain uses TRBV4-1 and TRBJ2-5; 7 bases are a match to TRBD2. This CDR3 spans 16 amino acids. Losses at the gene ends were 5 bases for V and 2 bases for J; bases not matched to a gene: 11. The germline V gene has CDR1 MGHRA and CDR2 YSYEKL.

The chain employs TRBV6-2 or TRBV6-3 and TRBJ2-5; no clear D gene. The CDR3 contains 15 residues. V lost 2 bases and J lost 0, with 10 bases in between. Germline-derived CDR1 and CDR2 are MNHEY and SVGEGT. The CDR3 region is CASSYGWGYQETQYF. CDR3 DNA: TGTGCCAGCAGTTACGGTTGGGGTTACCAAGAGACCCAGTACTTC.

This clonotype was detected a few times. The chain has TRBV18 and TRBJ2-1, with a weak D call TRBD1 (6 bases). V lost 0 bases and J 4 bases, leaving 13 bases between the germline ends. Germline-derived CDR1 and CDR2 are KGHSH and LQKENI. This CDR3 comprises 16 residues. CDR3 amino acids: CASSPPGHSGYNEQFF. In DNA, the CDR3 is TGTGCCAGCTCACCACCGGGACACAGTGGGTACAATGAGCAGTTCTTC.

The sample holds many counts of this clonotype. J is TRBJ1-4 and V is TRBV7-2; 11 nucleotides line up with TRBD1. The V and J ends lost 6 bases and 7 bases, in that order; junction bases with no gene match: 16. The CDR3 is made up of 18 amino acids. Germline V gene data show CDR1 as SGHTA and CDR2 as FQGNSA. The CDR3 DNA reads TGTGCCAGCAGAAAAGGGGGGACAGGGGGGTCTACGGTTGAAAAACTGTTTTTT. Translated, it gives CASRKGGTGGSTVEKLFF. Combining the CDR3 with reference TRBV7-2 and TRBJ1-4 gives the whole variable domain GAGVSQSPSNKVTEKGKDVELRCDPISGHTALYWYRQSLGQGLEFLIYFQGNSAPDKSGLPSDRFSAERTGGSVSTLTIQRTQQEDSAVYLCASRKGGTGGSTVEKLFFGSGTQLSVL.

The chain links TRBV5-4 to TRBJ2-5; 11 bases map to TRBD2. This CDR3 has 15 residues. V lost 6 bases, J lost 5 bases, and 9 bases stayed unmatched. Germline assignment: CDR1 SGHNT and CDR2 YYREEE (reference sequence). CDR3 nucleotide sequence: TGTGCCAGCACCCATAGCGGGGGGGCCTGGGAGACCCAGTACTTC. The encoded protein is CASTHSGGAWETQYF.

The chain couples TRBV5-5 to TRBJ2-5; possibly TRBD2 for D (7 bases). V shed 1 base and J shed 5 bases, with 21 bases lying between them. CDR1 and CDR2 from the germline V gene are SGHKS and YYEKEE (reference sequence). This CDR3 has 17 amino acids. The CDR3 reads CASSLNLAAGAMETQYF. The CDR3 nucleotides read TGTGCCAGCAGCTTGAATCTAGCGGCAGGGGCTATGGAGACCCAGTACTTC.

This clonotype has a count of ten or more. The chain combines TRBV7-2 with TRBJ1-4; D not resolved. Deletions cut 3 bases from V and 5 bases from J, with 7 bases between. The CDR3 runs 13 residues. Germline V gene sequence: CDR1 SGHTA, CDR2 FQGNSA. The CDR3 reads CASSFGQNEKLFF. The DNA for the CDR3 is TGTGCCAGCAGCTTTGGGCAGAATGAAAAACTGTTTTTT.

This clonotype was picked up a small number of times. V and J are TRBV20-1 and TRBJ1-1, with a weak D call TRBD1 (6 bases). This CDR3 is built from 13 residues. The V end was cut by 6 bases, the J end by 0 bases, with 11 bases between. CDR1 is DFQATT and CDR2 is SNEGSKA in the germline V gene (reference sequence). In DNA, the CDR3 is TGCAGTGCCGTAGGACAGCTGAACACTGAAGCTTTCTTT. Translation: CSAVGQLNTEAFF.

This clonotype was recorded many times. This sequence joins TRBV12-3 or TRBV12-4 and TRBJ1-1; D unclear. Trimming cost V 2 bases and J 0 bases, with 4 bases left between them. This CDR3 spans 13 amino acids. CDR3 protein: CASSLQVNTEAFF. CDR3 sequence (DNA): TGTGCCAGCAGTTTACAGGTGAACACTGAAGCTTTCTTT.

This chain connects TRBV28 to TRBJ2-2; D perhaps matches TRBD2 (5 bases). Germline V gene lookup returns CDR1 MDHEN and CDR2 SYDVKM. With 9 bases removed from V and 2 bases from J, the gap between germline ends came to 13 bases. The CDR3 length is 14 residues. CDR3 DNA sequence: TGTGCCAGTTTCGAGGAGGCTAACACCGGGGAGCTGTTTTTT. The encoded protein is CASFEEANTGELFF.

The chain links TRBV4-1 to TRBJ2-5, with a tentative D call TRBD2 (6 bases). V lost 0 bases and J lost 4, with 15 bases in between. Per germline, CDR1 MGHRA and CDR2 YSYEKL. The CDR3 has 16 residues. CDR3 nucleotide sequence: TGCGCCAGCAGCCAAGATGGCGGGACGGTGCTAGAGACCCAGTACTTC. Its translation is CASSQDGGTVLETQYF.

The chain links TRBV6-5 to TRBJ2-7, with a weak D call TRBD2 (5 bases). Trimming removed 0 bases at V and 2 bases at J, with 8 bases between. The germline V gene has CDR1 MNHEY and CDR2 SVGAGI. The CDR3 contains 14 residues. The CDR3 sequence: CASSYSRAAYEQYF. CDR3 sequence (DNA): TGTGCCAGCAGTTACTCGAGGGCCGCCTACGAGCAGTACTTC.

This clonotype was detected only a few times. The chain joins TRBV29-1 to TRBJ1-1, with a weak D call TRBD1 (5 bases). Trimming cost V 7 bases and J 0 bases, with 9 bases left between them. In germline, CDR1 is SQVTM, CDR2 ANQGSEA. The CDR3 runs to 12 residues. In nucleotides, the CDR3 is TGCAGCGCATACAGGCTGAACACTGAAGCTTTCTTT. Protein: CSAYRLNTEAFF.

This clonotype was seen a handful of times. The chain carries TRBV12-3 or TRBV12-4 and TRBJ2-2; no definite D call. The CDR3 has 14 residues. V lost 6 bases and J lost 0, with 8 bases in between. CDR3 residues: CASSSHTNTGELFF. The CDR3 DNA is TGTGCCAGCAGCTCACACACGAACACCGGGGAGCTGTTTTTT.

In this sample, this clonotype turned up a few times. This may be a read error: a much more frequent sequence differs by one nucleotide. The chain employs TRBV27 and TRBJ1-1; D possibly corresponds to TRBD1 (6 bases). The V end lost 6 bases, the J end lost 1 base, and 9 bases lay between the germline ends. The CDR3 runs 13 residues. Per germline, CDR1 MNHEY and CDR2 SMNVEV (reference sequence). The CDR3 reads CASRPGQNTEAFF. For the CDR3, the DNA is TGTGCCAGCAGGCCGGGACAGAACACTGAAGCTTTCTTT.

This clonotype has only a few counts. The rearrangement uses TRBV2 and TRBJ1-5, with no clear D. From germline, CDR1 is SNHLY and CDR2 FYNNEI. The V end lost 3 bases, the J end lost 4 bases, and 10 bases lay between the germline ends. This CDR3 comprises 14 residues. The CDR3 sequence is CASSDSTDNQPQHF. The CDR3 DNA reads as TGTGCCAGCAGTGATTCGACGGATAATCAGCCCCAGCATTTT.

This clonotype was counted only a few times. CDR3 in DNA: TGTGCCAGCAGCTCCCCCGGACTAGCGGGGGGTCGGGAGACCCAGTACTTC. As protein: CASSSPGLAGGRETQYF. The chain joins TRBV7-2 to TRBJ2-5, with 14 positions matching TRBD2. The CDR3 is made up of 17 amino acids. The junction had 9 bases not matched to a gene; V was cut back by 4 bases and J by 5 bases. CDR1 and CDR2 (germline): SGHTA, FQGNSA.

This clonotype appeared a few times. The chain recombines TRBV18 with TRBJ1-1; TRBD1 agrees at 8 bases. The V segment lost 0 bases and the J segment 0 bases; nucleotides outside the gene matches: 6. The germline V gene encodes CDR1 KGHSH and CDR2 LQKENI. The CDR3 is made up of 17 amino acids. The CDR3 DNA reads as TGTGCCAGCTCACCACCGGACAGGGCCTACATGAACACTGAAGCTTTCTTT. Amino acids: CASSPPDRAYMNTEAFF.

With regard to this clonotype: A much larger clone sits a single nucleotide away, making a read error possible. This sequence joins TRBV7-2 and TRBJ2-4; D assignment may be TRBD1 or TRBD2 (5 bases each). The V gene's germline CDR1 is SGHTA and CDR2 FQGNSA. V lost 0 bases and J 5 bases, leaving 5 bases between the germline ends. The CDR3 sequence is 13 residues long. This CDR3 is CASSLAGENIQYF. The CDR3 DNA sequence: TGTGCCAGCAGCTTAGCGGGGGAAAACATTCAGTACTTC.

In this sample, this clonotype turned up a few times. This chain joins TRBV28 and TRBJ2-7; D is ambiguous. The length of the CDR3 is 14 residues. V dropped 6 bases and J dropped 4 bases, with 16 bases sitting between them. CDR1 is MDHEN, CDR2 SYDVKM, per germline. This CDR3 is CASRRSMGLYEQYF. The CDR3 nucleotides are TGTGCCAGCAGGCGATCAATGGGGTTATACGAGCAGTACTTC.

This clonotype occurred a few times. The CDR3 coding sequence is TGCAGTGTATCCGCAGGGGGACGGGGTCAGCCCCAGCATTTT. Translation gives CSVSAGGRGQPQHF. The chain recombines TRBV20-1 with TRBJ1-5; the match to TRBD1 covers 7 bases. Germline V gene sequence: CDR1 DFQATT, CDR2 SNEGSKA (reference sequence). CDR3 length: 14 amino acids. V gave up 7 bases and J gave up 6 bases; unmatched junction bases: 12.

The V gene is TRBV18, the J gene TRBJ1-5; tentative D call: TRBD1 (5 bases). CDR1 KGHSH and CDR2 LQKENI come from the germline V gene. Trimming removed 1 base at V and 2 bases at J, with 15 bases between. This CDR3 spans 17 amino acids. CDR3 DNA sequence: TGTGCCAGCTCACCACTCTCGCAGGGTGAGGGCAATCAGCCCCAGCATTTT. This translates into CASSPLSQGEGNQPQHF.

The rearrangement links TRBV5-8 to TRBJ2-5, with 9 bases that match TRBD2. This CDR3 is built from 16 residues. Germline loops: CDR1 SGHTS, CDR2 YDEGEE. The junction had 8 bases not matched to a gene; V was cut back by 2 bases and J by 3 bases. CDR3 bases: TGTGCCAGCAGCTTTATGCGGGGGGGAAAAAAAGAGACCCAGTACTTC. Encoded protein: CASSFMRGGKKETQYF. The full variable domain, in which reference TRBV5-8 and TRBJ2-5 provide the parts outside the CDR3, is EAGVTQSPTHLIKTRGQQATLRCSPISGHTSVYWYQQALGLGLQFLLWYDEGEERNRGNFPPRFSGRQFPNYSSELNVNALELEDSALYLCASSFMRGGKKETQYFGPGTRLLVL.

This clonotype showed up just a few times. This chain uses TRBV11-2 with TRBJ2-2; no definite D call. CDR1 and CDR2 from the germline V gene are SGHAT and FQNNGV. V lost 4 bases and J lost 6, with 9 bases in between. The CDR3 is 13 residues long. CDR3 region: CASSSSSPGELFF. The CDR3 DNA reads TGTGCCAGCAGCTCAAGCTCCCCCGGGGAGCTGTTTTTT.

This clonotype was recorded many times. This chain connects TRBV7-3 to TRBJ2-1, with 10 positions matching TRBD1. With 4 bases clipped from V and 7 bases from J, the junction kept 7 bases outside the gene matches. The length of the CDR3 is 15 residues. The germline V gene has CDR1 SGHTA and CDR2 FQGTGA. CDR3 DNA: TGTGCCAGCAGCTCGGGACAGGGGTGGGGGAATGAGCAGTTCTTC. It yields the protein CASSSGQGWGNEQFF.

This clonotype has a count of ten or more. The rearrangement joins TRBV12-3 or TRBV12-4 to TRBJ2-7; 11 bases match TRBD1. This CDR3 contains 14 residues. The V gene end was trimmed by 10 bases and the J gene end by 9 bases; junction bases not matched to a gene: 14. This chain's CDR3 is CAIKNGTGGRGQYF. The CDR3 DNA is TGTGCCATCAAAAACGGGACAGGGGGGAGAGGGCAGTACTTC.